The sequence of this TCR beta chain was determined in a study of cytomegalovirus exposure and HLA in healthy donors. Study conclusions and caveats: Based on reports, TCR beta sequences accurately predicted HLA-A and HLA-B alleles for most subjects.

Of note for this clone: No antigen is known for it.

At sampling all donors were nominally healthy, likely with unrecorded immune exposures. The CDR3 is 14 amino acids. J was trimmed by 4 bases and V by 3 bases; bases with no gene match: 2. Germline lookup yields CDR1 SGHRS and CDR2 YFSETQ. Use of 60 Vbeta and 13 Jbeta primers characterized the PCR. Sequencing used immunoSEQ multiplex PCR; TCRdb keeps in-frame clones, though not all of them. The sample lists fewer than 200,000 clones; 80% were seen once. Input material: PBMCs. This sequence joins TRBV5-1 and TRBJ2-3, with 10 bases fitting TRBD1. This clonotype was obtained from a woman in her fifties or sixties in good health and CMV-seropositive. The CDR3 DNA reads TGCGCCAGCAGCTCGGGACAGGGGTCAGATACGCAGTATTTT. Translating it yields CASSSGQGSDTQYF.